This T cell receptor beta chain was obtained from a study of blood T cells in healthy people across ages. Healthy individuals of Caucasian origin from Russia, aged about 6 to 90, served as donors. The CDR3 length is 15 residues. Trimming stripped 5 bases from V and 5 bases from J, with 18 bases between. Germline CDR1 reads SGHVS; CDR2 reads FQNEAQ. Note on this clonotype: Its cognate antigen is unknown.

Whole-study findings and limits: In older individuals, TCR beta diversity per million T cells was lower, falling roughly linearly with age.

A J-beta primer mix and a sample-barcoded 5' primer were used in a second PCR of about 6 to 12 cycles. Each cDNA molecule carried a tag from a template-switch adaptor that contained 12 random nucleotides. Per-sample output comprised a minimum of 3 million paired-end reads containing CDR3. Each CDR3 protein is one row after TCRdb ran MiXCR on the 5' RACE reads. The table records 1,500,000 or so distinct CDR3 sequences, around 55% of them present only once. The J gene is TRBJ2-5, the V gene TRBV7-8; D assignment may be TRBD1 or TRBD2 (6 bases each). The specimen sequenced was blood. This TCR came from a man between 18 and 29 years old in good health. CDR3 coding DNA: TGTGCCAGCAGCCCGACTCAAGGGGGGACGGAGACCCAGTACTTC. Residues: CASSPTQGGTETQYF.